These 16 T cell receptor beta chains were sequenced from one sample in a study of human T cells and chemical hapten exposure. One entry per CDR3 protein results from TCRdb running MiXCR on the RACE reads. The sample includes roughly 200,000 distinct CDR3 sequences, 20% to 25% of them seen just once. Stated time point: patch test 1, 2 weeks after DPC sensitization. Treatment in this sample: therapeutic diphenylcyclopropenone sensitization with weekly scalp DPC. The source was whole blood, collected in connection with sensitization to the hapten diphenylcyclopropenone (DPC). The receptors stem from a woman aged 45-65 years with alopecia areata. Some clones in this sample may be carry-over from other donors' samples.

V is TRBV5-1 and J is TRBJ2-3, with TRBD2 identical over 13 bases. Trimming cost V 0 bases and J 6 bases; bases outside gene matches: 7. CDR1 is SGHRS and CDR2 is YFSETQ in the germline V gene. The CDR3 consists of 17 residues. CDR3 sequence reads: CASSLGTSGRGDDTQYF. CDR3 DNA sequence: TGCGCCAGCAGCTTGGGGACTAGCGGGAGAGGTGATGATACGCAGTATTTT.

This clonotype has only a few counts. This rearrangement joins TRBV7-3 to TRBJ1-1, with D possibly matching TRBD1 (5 bases). CDR3 length: 14 amino acids. Trimming took 6 bases from V and 3 from J, leaving 14 bases between them. Per germline, CDR1 SGHTA and CDR2 FQGTGA. The CDR3 here is CASSMWGGDTEAFF. The CDR3, as DNA: TGTGCCAGCAGTATGTGGGGAGGGGACACTGAAGCTTTCTTT.

This chain joins TRBV20-1 and TRBJ1-1; D call uncertain. V gave up 3 bases and J gave up 0 bases, with 14 bases separating them. Germline CDR1 reads DFQATT; CDR2 reads SNEGSKA (reference sequence). The CDR3 spans 15 residues. CDR3 DNA sequence: TGCAGTGCTAGTGCCGGGCGACTGGTGAACACTGAAGCTTTCTTT. Residues: CSASAGRLVNTEAFF.

The CDR3 nucleotides read TGTGCCAGCAGCTCGACAGGGGACTTCACAGATACGCAGTATTTT. It specifies CASSSTGDFTDTQYF. The chain carries TRBV7-9 and TRBJ2-3; 8 bases match TRBD1. Unmatched junction bases numbered 5, after V lost 4 bases and J lost 2 bases. CDR1 is SEHNR, CDR2 FQNEAQ, per germline (reference sequence). The CDR3 length is 15 residues.

In this sample, this clonotype turned up a few times. The rearrangement joins TRBV7-3 to TRBJ2-1; TRBD2 matches 15 bases. The trim removed 5 bases at V and 12 bases at J, leaving 8 bases unmatched. Germline values: CDR1 SGHTA, CDR2 FQGTGA. The CDR3 runs to 15 residues. CDR3 residues: CASSPLGLAGGRQFF. The CDR3 DNA is TGTGCCAGCAGCCCGCTCGGACTAGCGGGAGGGAGGCAGTTCTTC.

This clonotype was counted a few times. The rearrangement joins TRBV29-1 to TRBJ2-1; 12 bases match TRBD2. The CDR3 covers 13 residues. Germline CDR1 reads SQVTM; CDR2 reads ANQGSEA. V gave up 4 bases and J gave up 6 bases; unmatched junction bases: 1. The CDR3 bases are TGCAGCGTTGGGACTAGCGGGGCCAATGAGCAGTTCTTC. It specifies CSVGTSGANEQFF.

V is TRBV5-1 and J is TRBJ1-4; 8 positions agree with TRBD1. V dropped 0 bases and J dropped 8; count of bases not matched to a gene: 0. CDR1 is SGHRS and CDR2 is YFSETQ in the germline V gene. This CDR3 spans 13 amino acids. The CDR3 DNA is TGCGCCAGCAGCTTGGACAGGGGGGAAAAACTGTTTTTT. Translating gives CASSLDRGEKLFF.

The V and J genes are TRBV7-2 and TRBJ2-3; 8 bases are a match to TRBD2. This CDR3 region has 16 residues. V was clipped by 5 bases and J by 5 bases; unmatched bases: 12. Germline assignment: CDR1 SGHTA and CDR2 FQGNSA. The CDR3 DNA is TGTGCCAGCAGCCCAACTAGCGGACCGGGGGGAGATACGCAGTATTTT. It specifies CASSPTSGPGGDTQYF.

This clonotype was detected a few times. The chain combines TRBV7-2 with TRBJ2-2, with D uncertain. This CDR3 has 14 amino acids. Looked up from germline, CDR1 is SGHTA and CDR2 is FQGNSA. Trimming left V 1 base short and J 2 bases short, with 5 bases between. CDR3 sequence (DNA): TGTGCCAGCAGCTTAGATCCCAACACCGGGGAGCTGTTTTTT. Amino acids: CASSLDPNTGELFF. The full variable domain, with the rest looked up from reference TRBV7-2 and TRBJ2-2, is GAGVSQSPSNKVTEKGKDVELRCDPISGHTALYWYRQSLGQGLEFLIYFQGNSAPDKSGLPSDRFSAERTGGSVSTLTIQRTQQEDSAVYLCASSLDPNTGELFFGEGSRLTVL.

The chain employs TRBV5-1 and TRBJ1-2; 8 bases are shared with TRBD1. The CDR3 covers 14 residues. The V segment lost 0 bases and the J segment 6 bases; nucleotides outside the gene matches: 4. CDR1 is SGHRS, CDR2 YFSETQ, per germline. The CDR3 region has the DNA TGCGCCAGCAGCTTGGGAGGGACAGGCGATGGCTACACCTTC. This codes for CASSLGGTGDGYTF.

This clonotype was counted a few times. The chain links TRBV4-1 to TRBJ2-3, with D maybe TRBD2 (6 bases). Trimming shortened V by 0 bases and J by 3 bases, and 13 bases separated the two germline ends. The CDR3 extends over 16 amino acids. Germline V lookup: CDR1 MGHRA, CDR2 YSYEKL. In nucleotides, the CDR3 is TGCGCCAGCAGCCAAGAATACTGGGAGGCAACAGATACGCAGTATTTT. It specifies CASSQEYWEATDTQYF.

The chain is built from TRBV20-1 and TRBJ1-2; tentative D call: TRBD1 (5 bases). Deletions cut 6 bases from V and 0 bases from J, with 8 bases between. The CDR3 is made up of 12 amino acids. Germline V gives CDR1 DFQATT, CDR2 SNEGSKA (reference sequence). CDR3 coding DNA: TGCAGTGCCATGACAGCTAACTATGGCTACACCTTC. This sequence encodes CSAMTANYGYTF.

This clonotype was seen a handful of times. This chain links TRBV10-1 with TRBJ2-2; either TRBD1 or TRBD2 may fit D (7 bases each). The germline CDR1 and CDR2 sequences are WNHNN and SYGVQD (reference sequence). With 6 bases removed from V and 3 bases from J, the gap between germline ends came to 17 bases. The CDR3 consists of 16 residues. The CDR3 reads CASSDVGGGYTGELFF. The CDR3 DNA is TGCGCCAGCAGCGACGTGGGAGGGGGCTACACCGGGGAGCTGTTTTTT.

The chain carries TRBV11-2 and TRBJ2-2; TRBD1 is a possible D gene (7 bases). Germline V lookup: CDR1 SGHAT, CDR2 FQNNGV. The CDR3 covers 16 residues. V lost 7 bases and J 6 bases, leaving 21 bases between the germline ends. This chain's CDR3 is CASTTVRGVDAGELFF. In DNA form, the CDR3 reads TGTGCCAGCACAACAGTCAGGGGGGTAGACGCCGGGGAGCTGTTTTTT.

The chain links TRBV2 to TRBJ2-1; D is uncertain. This CDR3 comprises 13 residues. Germline V gene sequence: CDR1 SNHLY, CDR2 FYNNEI. Trimming shortened V by 7 bases and J by 10 bases, and 17 bases separated the two germline ends. In DNA, the CDR3 is TGTGCCAGCACCCAGCTCAGTAGTGGGGAGCAGTTCTTC. Protein product: CASTQLSSGEQFF.

At least ten counts were recorded for this clonotype. The chain recombines TRBV20-1 with TRBJ2-7, with 9 nucleotides matching TRBD2. The CDR3 runs to 15 residues. The junction had 9 bases not matched to a gene; V was cut back by 3 bases and J by 3 bases. The germline CDR1 and CDR2 sequences are DFQATT and SNEGSKA (reference sequence). CDR3 loop: CSARDLSGSGYEQYF. In DNA, the CDR3 is TGCAGTGCTAGGGACCTTAGCGGGAGCGGCTACGAGCAGTACTTC.